The rows below give T cell receptor beta chains drawn from one sample of a study of human T cells and chemical hapten exposure. Each CDR3 protein gets one entry after TCRdb re-called the RACE reads with MiXCR. Of about 260,000 distinct CDR3 sequences in the sample, 7% to 10% are singletons; the top ten hold 2% to 3%. The sample in question was whole blood, obtained in connection with sensitization to the hapten diphenylcyclopropenone (DPC). These receptors were obtained from a woman in her forties with alopecia areata. Some clones in this sample may be carry-over from other donors' samples. Both conserved end residues are part of each CDR3. Each record gives: D gene, J gene, clone size, V gene, CDR3 protein, CDR3 DNA. D genes are given only for firm matches. Part of the rows lack a size; the others show once, few, many or a class for expanded clones.

d_gene: TRBD1
j_gene: TRBJ1-3
abundance: many
v_gene: TRBV28
CDR3aa: CASSSPGQGSSGNTIYF
CDR3nt: TGTGCCAGCAGTTCACCGGGACAGGGCAGCTCTGGAAACACCATATATTTT

d_gene: .
j_gene: TRBJ2-3
abundance: few
v_gene: TRBV29-1
CDR3aa: CSVEDRRDTQYF
CDR3nt: TGCAGCGTTGAAGATCGTAGAGATACGCAGTATTTT

d_gene: .
j_gene: TRBJ1-3
abundance: many
v_gene: TRBV7-9
CDR3aa: CASSLYDTIYF
CDR3nt: TGTGCCAGCAGTCTTTACGACACCATATATTTT

d_gene: TRBD1
j_gene: TRBJ1-2
abundance: many
v_gene: TRBV28
CDR3aa: CASSFGQGGGYTF
CDR3nt: TGTGCCAGCAGTTTTGGACAGGGTGGCGGCTACACCTTC

d_gene: .
j_gene: TRBJ1-2
abundance: many
v_gene: TRBV6-1
CDR3aa: CASSGTGRNGYTF
CDR3nt: TGTGCCAGCAGTGGCACCGGACGGAATGGCTACACCTTC

d_gene: TRBD2
j_gene: TRBJ2-5
abundance: few
v_gene: TRBV6-2/TRBV6-3
CDR3aa: CASRLAGAETQYF
CDR3nt: TGTGCCAGCAGACTAGCGGGAGCGGAGACCCAGTACTTC

d_gene: .
j_gene: TRBJ2-5
abundance: .
v_gene: TRBV18
CDR3aa: CASSPLTAEETQYF
CDR3nt: TGTGCCAGCTCACCGCTGACAGCCGAAGAGACCCAGTACTTC

d_gene: .
j_gene: TRBJ2-2
abundance: few
v_gene: TRBV29-1
CDR3aa: CSVVPRGPSGELFF
CDR3nt: TGCAGCGTTGTGCCCCGTGGACCTAGCGGGGAGCTGTTTTTT

d_gene: TRBD1
j_gene: TRBJ2-7
abundance: many
v_gene: TRBV20-1
CDR3aa: CSARPGQGSFEQYF
CDR3nt: TGCAGTGCTAGGCCGGGACAGGGGTCCTTCGAGCAGTACTTC

d_gene: .
j_gene: TRBJ2-7
abundance: few
v_gene: TRBV9
CDR3aa: CASSVAAGPGEQYF
CDR3nt: TGTGCCAGCAGCGTAGCCGCGGGGCCGGGAGAGCAGTACTTC

d_gene: TRBD1
j_gene: TRBJ2-1
abundance: .
v_gene: TRBV5-6
CDR3aa: CASSRDRGAYNEQFF
CDR3nt: TGTGCCAGCAGCCGAGACAGGGGAGCCTACAATGAGCAGTTCTTC

d_gene: .
j_gene: TRBJ2-1
abundance: few
v_gene: TRBV27
CDR3aa: CASSPVGLSYNEQFF
CDR3nt: TGTGCCAGCAGTCCCGTCGGGTTATCCTACAATGAGCAGTTCTTC

d_gene: .
j_gene: TRBJ2-7
abundance: few
v_gene: TRBV18
CDR3aa: CASSPDGGPNAYEQYF
CDR3nt: TGTGCCAGCTCACCAGACGGCGGGCCCAACGCCTACGAGCAGTACTTC

d_gene: .
j_gene: TRBJ2-3
abundance: .
v_gene: TRBV18
CDR3aa: CASSPPMRGTDTQYF
CDR3nt: TGTGCCAGCTCACCACCGATGCGGGGAACAGATACGCAGTATTTT

d_gene: TRBD1
j_gene: TRBJ1-1
abundance: .
v_gene: TRBV5-1
CDR3aa: CASSTGQGSNTEAFF
CDR3nt: TGCGCCAGCAGCACGGGACAGGGTTCGAACACTGAAGCTTTCTTT

d_gene: .
j_gene: TRBJ1-6
abundance: few
v_gene: TRBV12-3/TRBV12-4
CDR3aa: CASSSDSHNNSPLHF
CDR3nt: TGTGCCAGCAGCTCGGACAGCCATAATAATTCACCCCTCCACTTT

d_gene: TRBD2
j_gene: TRBJ2-1
abundance: .
v_gene: TRBV7-9
CDR3aa: CASSISGSEQFF
CDR3nt: TGTGCCAGCAGTATTAGCGGGAGTGAGCAGTTCTTC

d_gene: .
j_gene: TRBJ1-4
abundance: .
v_gene: TRBV7-9
CDR3aa: CASSPGAGRANEKLFF
CDR3nt: TGTGCCAGCAGCCCCGGCGCGGGCCGTGCTAATGAAAAACTGTTTTTT

d_gene: .
j_gene: TRBJ1-5
abundance: many
v_gene: TRBV20-1
CDR3aa: CSASRTAAYSNQPQHF
CDR3nt: TGCAGTGCTAGTAGGACAGCGGCTTATAGCAATCAGCCCCAGCATTTT

d_gene: .
j_gene: TRBJ2-1
abundance: many
v_gene: TRBV6-2/TRBV6-3
CDR3aa: CASTPHIRTGQFF
CDR3nt: TGTGCCAGCACTCCCCACATACGCACTGGGCAGTTCTTC

d_gene: .
j_gene: TRBJ1-3
abundance: .
v_gene: TRBV28
CDR3aa: CASSSALGANTIYF
CDR3nt: TGTGCCAGCAGTTCGGCCCTAGGGGCAAACACCATATATTTT

d_gene: .
j_gene: TRBJ2-1
abundance: few
v_gene: TRBV10-3
CDR3aa: CAISATGSYNEQFF
CDR3nt: TGTGCCATCAGTGCGACAGGCTCCTACAATGAGCAGTTCTTC

d_gene: .
j_gene: TRBJ2-1
abundance: many
v_gene: TRBV29-1
CDR3aa: CSAADTSRHSEQFF
CDR3nt: TGCAGCGCAGCGGACACCTCAAGGCATAGTGAGCAGTTCTTC

d_gene: .
j_gene: TRBJ2-1
abundance: few
v_gene: TRBV4-1
CDR3aa: CASSHLGEGQIEQFF
CDR3nt: TGCGCCAGCAGCCACCTAGGAGAGGGCCAAATTGAGCAGTTCTTC

d_gene: .
j_gene: TRBJ2-7
abundance: .
v_gene: TRBV5-1
CDR3aa: CATSRDGYSYEQYF
CDR3nt: TGCGCCACGTCCCGGGACGGGTACTCCTACGAGCAGTACTTC

d_gene: TRBD2
j_gene: TRBJ2-5
abundance: .
v_gene: TRBV29-1
CDR3aa: CSVGLAGPQETQYF
CDR3nt: TGCAGCGTTGGACTAGCGGGCCCCCAAGAGACCCAGTACTTC

d_gene: TRBD1
j_gene: TRBJ1-2
abundance: many
v_gene: TRBV7-2
CDR3aa: CASSLFPQGSGYTF
CDR3nt: TGTGCCAGCAGCTTATTCCCACAGGGGTCTGGCTACACCTTC

d_gene: TRBD1
j_gene: TRBJ2-2
abundance: few
v_gene: TRBV27
CDR3aa: CASSSPTGTNTGELFF
CDR3nt: TGTGCCAGCAGTTCCCCGACAGGGACGAACACCGGGGAGCTGTTTTTT

d_gene: .
j_gene: TRBJ2-1
abundance: few
v_gene: TRBV7-2
CDR3aa: CASSLVRGASSQEQFF
CDR3nt: TGTGCCAGCAGCTTAGTGAGGGGGGCTAGCAGTCAAGAGCAGTTCTTC

d_gene: .
j_gene: TRBJ1-6
abundance: .
v_gene: TRBV12-3/TRBV12-4
CDR3aa: CASSMPNSPLHF
CDR3nt: TGTGCCAGCAGTATGCCTAATTCACCCCTCCACTTT

d_gene: .
j_gene: TRBJ2-1
abundance: .
v_gene: TRBV7-8
CDR3aa: CASSNQGEVSTMKQFF
CDR3nt: TGTGCCAGCAGCAACCAGGGGGAGGTGTCTACAATGAAACAGTTCTTC

d_gene: .
j_gene: TRBJ2-3
abundance: .
v_gene: TRBV7-8
CDR3aa: CASSLVGLSNTDTQYF
CDR3nt: TGTGCCAGCAGCTTAGTGGGACTCAGTAATACAGATACGCAGTATTTT

d_gene: .
j_gene: TRBJ2-7
abundance: .
v_gene: TRBV6-5
CDR3aa: CASGGHLGEQYF
CDR3nt: TGTGCCAGTGGGGGACACCTGGGCGAGCAGTACTTC

d_gene: .
j_gene: TRBJ2-5
abundance: few
v_gene: TRBV20-1
CDR3aa: CSARSGAPETQYF
CDR3nt: TGCAGTGCTAGGTCCGGGGCCCCAGAGACCCAGTACTTC

d_gene: .
j_gene: TRBJ2-5
abundance: .
v_gene: TRBV6-2/TRBV6-3
CDR3aa: CASRIRSLGTQYF
CDR3nt: TGTGCCAGCAGGATCCGTTCTCTTGGGACCCAGTACTTC

d_gene: .
j_gene: TRBJ2-1
abundance: few
v_gene: TRBV20-1
CDR3aa: CSARPLEGKGKYNEQFF
CDR3nt: TGCAGTGCTAGGCCCCTAGAGGGGAAGGGAAAGTACAATGAGCAGTTCTTC

d_gene: .
j_gene: TRBJ2-1
abundance: many
v_gene: TRBV3-1
CDR3aa: CASSLWTKHNEQFF
CDR3nt: TGTGCCAGCAGCCTTTGGACCAAACATAATGAGCAGTTCTTC

d_gene: .
j_gene: TRBJ2-1
abundance: .
v_gene: TRBV29-1
CDR3aa: CSATTGAGPEQFF
CDR3nt: TGCAGCGCAACCACGGGGGCCGGGCCCGAGCAGTTCTTC

d_gene: .
j_gene: TRBJ2-7
abundance: many
v_gene: TRBV5-6
CDR3aa: CASSPLLPLGEQYF
CDR3nt: TGTGCCAGCAGCCCCCTTTTGCCCCTCGGCGAGCAGTACTTC

d_gene: .
j_gene: TRBJ2-3
abundance: few
v_gene: TRBV24-1
CDR3aa: CATSDPGRQAADTQYF
CDR3nt: TGTGCCACCAGTGATCCGGGACGGCAAGCCGCAGATACGCAGTATTTT

d_gene: .
j_gene: TRBJ2-1
abundance: few
v_gene: TRBV7-9
CDR3aa: CASSLTIGRNEQFF
CDR3nt: TGTGCCAGCAGCTTAACTATAGGGAGGAATGAGCAGTTCTTC

d_gene: TRBD1
j_gene: TRBJ1-1
abundance: .
v_gene: TRBV7-9
CDR3aa: CASSFAGGEEAFF
CDR3nt: TGTGCCAGCAGCTTTGCAGGGGGCGAGGAAGCTTTCTTT

d_gene: .
j_gene: TRBJ2-1
abundance: few
v_gene: TRBV7-9
CDR3aa: CASSLAANSYNEQFF
CDR3nt: TGTGCCAGCAGCTTAGCCGCCAACTCCTACAATGAGCAGTTCTTC

d_gene: TRBD2
j_gene: TRBJ2-1
abundance: few
v_gene: TRBV7-2
CDR3aa: CASSLGTSGRIHEQFF
CDR3nt: TGTGCCAGCAGCTTGGGGACTAGCGGGAGGATCCATGAGCAGTTCTTC

d_gene: TRBD1
j_gene: TRBJ1-5
abundance: few
v_gene: TRBV5-8
CDR3aa: CASSLRQGANFDQPQHF
CDR3nt: TGTGCCAGCAGCTTGAGACAGGGGGCGAATTTTGATCAGCCCCAGCATTTT

d_gene: .
j_gene: TRBJ2-7
abundance: many
v_gene: TRBV4-3
CDR3aa: CASSQDYGPSSYEQYF
CDR3nt: TGCGCCAGCAGCCAAGATTATGGACCGAGCTCCTACGAGCAGTACTTC

d_gene: .
j_gene: TRBJ2-7
abundance: few
v_gene: TRBV12-3/TRBV12-4
CDR3aa: CASSFRGDEQYF
CDR3nt: TGTGCCAGCAGTTTCAGGGGGGACGAGCAGTACTTC

d_gene: TRBD1
j_gene: TRBJ2-7
abundance: .
v_gene: TRBV27
CDR3aa: CASSPLDRGYSYEQYF
CDR3nt: TGTGCCAGCAGTCCCCTGGACAGGGGGTACTCCTACGAGCAGTACTTC

d_gene: .
j_gene: TRBJ1-1
abundance: .
v_gene: TRBV6-5
CDR3aa: CASSYWTANTEAFF
CDR3nt: TGTGCCAGCAGTTACTGGACGGCTAACACTGAAGCTTTCTTT

d_gene: .
j_gene: TRBJ2-3
abundance: .
v_gene: TRBV29-1
CDR3aa: CSVIGNTDTQYF
CDR3nt: TGCAGCGTTATCGGCAACACAGATACGCAGTATTTT

d_gene: .
j_gene: TRBJ2-1
abundance: few
v_gene: TRBV3-1
CDR3aa: CASSQVRGSNEQFF
CDR3nt: TGTGCCAGCAGCCAAGTCCGCGGAAGCAATGAGCAGTTCTTC

d_gene: TRBD1
j_gene: TRBJ2-7
abundance: .
v_gene: TRBV6-2/TRBV6-3
CDR3aa: CATQLGTGSYEQYF
CDR3nt: TGTGCCACACAACTGGGGACAGGGTCCTACGAGCAGTACTTC

d_gene: .
j_gene: TRBJ2-3
abundance: .
v_gene: TRBV9
CDR3aa: CASSVAAPDTQYF
CDR3nt: TGTGCCAGCAGCGTAGCGGCTCCCGATACGCAGTATTTT

d_gene: .
j_gene: TRBJ1-4
abundance: many
v_gene: TRBV6-2/TRBV6-3
CDR3aa: CASSFSTGATNEKLFF
CDR3nt: TGTGCCAGCAGTTTCTCTACTGGGGCAACTAATGAAAAACTGTTTTTT

d_gene: .
j_gene: TRBJ2-3
abundance: few
v_gene: TRBV5-6
CDR3aa: CASSLKGVDTQYF
CDR3nt: TGTGCCAGCAGCTTGAAGGGGGTGGATACGCAGTATTTT

d_gene: .
j_gene: TRBJ2-5
abundance: many
v_gene: TRBV7-2
CDR3aa: CASSFGGAETQYF
CDR3nt: TGTGCCAGCAGCTTCGGAGGGGCGGAGACCCAGTACTTC

d_gene: TRBD1
j_gene: TRBJ1-2
abundance: .
v_gene: TRBV20-1
CDR3aa: CSARGTGFNYGYTF
CDR3nt: TGCAGTGCTAGAGGGACAGGTTTTAACTATGGCTACACCTTC

d_gene: TRBD2
j_gene: TRBJ2-7
abundance: .
v_gene: TRBV29-1
CDR3aa: CSVEGLAGEFGEQYF
CDR3nt: TGCAGCGTTGAAGGACTAGCGGGAGAGTTCGGCGAGCAGTACTTC

d_gene: .
j_gene: TRBJ1-2
abundance: few
v_gene: TRBV6-2/TRBV6-3
CDR3aa: CASSYSTGLNAYGYTF
CDR3nt: TGTGCCAGCAGTTACTCTACAGGGTTAAACGCCTATGGCTACACCTTC

d_gene: TRBD2
j_gene: TRBJ2-2
abundance: .
v_gene: TRBV20-1
CDR3aa: CSARDLTSGANTGELFF
CDR3nt: TGCAGTGCTAGAGATCTGACTAGCGGGGCGAACACCGGGGAGCTGTTTTTT